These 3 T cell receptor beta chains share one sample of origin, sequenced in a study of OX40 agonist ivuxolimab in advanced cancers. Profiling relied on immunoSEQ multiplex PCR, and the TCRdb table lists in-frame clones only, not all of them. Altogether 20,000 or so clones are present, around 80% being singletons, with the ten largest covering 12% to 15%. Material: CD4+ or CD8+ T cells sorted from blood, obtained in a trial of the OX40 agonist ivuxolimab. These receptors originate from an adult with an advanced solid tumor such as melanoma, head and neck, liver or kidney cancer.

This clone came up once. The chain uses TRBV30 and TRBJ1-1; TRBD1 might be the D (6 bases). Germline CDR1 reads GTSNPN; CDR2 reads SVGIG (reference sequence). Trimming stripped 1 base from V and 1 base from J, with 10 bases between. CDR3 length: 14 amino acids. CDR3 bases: TGTGCCTGGAGTGGCGACAGGAGGAACACTGAAGCTTTCTTT. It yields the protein CAWSGDRRNTEAFF.

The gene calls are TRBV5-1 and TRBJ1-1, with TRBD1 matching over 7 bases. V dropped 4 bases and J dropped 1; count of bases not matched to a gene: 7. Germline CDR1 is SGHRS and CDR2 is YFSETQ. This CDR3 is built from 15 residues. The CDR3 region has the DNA TGCGCCAGCAGCCGCGGAGACAGGGCGAACACTGAAGCTTTCTTT. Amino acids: CASSRGDRANTEAFF. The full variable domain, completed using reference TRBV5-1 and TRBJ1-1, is KAGVTQTPRYLIKTRGQQVTLSCSPISGHRSVSWYQQTPGQGLQFLFEYFSETQRNKGNFPGRFSGRQFSNSRSEMNVSTLELGDSALYLCASSRGDRANTEAFFGQGTRLTVV.

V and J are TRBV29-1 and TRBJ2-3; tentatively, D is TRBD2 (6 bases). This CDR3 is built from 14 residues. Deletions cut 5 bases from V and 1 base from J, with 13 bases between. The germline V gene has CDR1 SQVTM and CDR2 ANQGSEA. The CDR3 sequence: CSVRAGGGTDTQYF. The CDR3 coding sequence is TGCAGCGTTCGAGCCGGGGGTGGCACAGATACGCAGTATTTT.